A selection of T cell receptor beta chains follows, all from one sample in a study of blood T cells in healthy people across ages. TCRdb re-analysed the 5' RACE reads in MiXCR, keeping a single row per CDR3 protein. The sample has roughly 1.5 million distinct CDR3 sequences, less than 45% seen once. The sequenced sample was blood. These receptors were taken from a woman between 18 and 29 years old in good health. Both conserved end residues are part of each CDR3. A D gene is named only where the DNA matches it firmly. Expanded clones are given a class, and other clones once, few, many or no size at all.

clone_size	v_call	j_call	d_call	cdr3_nt	cdr3_aa
NA	TRBV7-9	TRBJ2-5	NA	TGTGCCAGCAGCTCCTGGGATGCAGAGACCCAGTACTTC	CASSSWDAETQYF
few	TRBV13	TRBJ2-2	NA	TGTGCCAGCAGCTTATGGGGGCACACCGGGGAGCTGTTTTTT	CASSLWGHTGELFF
NA	TRBV20-1	TRBJ1-1	NA	TGCAGTGCTCCCCATGCTGGGATGAACACTGAAGCTTTCTTT	CSAPHAGMNTEAFF
NA	TRBV7-9	TRBJ2-4	TRBD1	TGTGCCAGCAGCTTGGGACAGGGGATCGGGAACATTCAGTACTTC	CASSLGQGIGNIQYF
NA	TRBV2	TRBJ2-3	NA	TGTGCCAGCAGTGAACAAGGGATCGGGGCAGATACGCAGTATTTT	CASSEQGIGADTQYF
NA	TRBV6-2/TRBV6-3	TRBJ2-5	TRBD2	TGTGCCAGCAGTTACTCGAGACTAGCGGGACTAGAGACCCAGTACTTC	CASSYSRLAGLETQYF
NA	TRBV6-5	TRBJ2-7	TRBD1	TGTGCCAGCAGTATCCGGGACAGGGGAAATTACGAGCAGTACTTC	CASSIRDRGNYEQYF
NA	TRBV28	TRBJ2-3	TRBD2	TGTGCCAGCAACGTAGCGGGACCCACAGATACGCAGTATTTT	CASNVAGPTDTQYF
NA	TRBV6-1	TRBJ2-1	TRBD1	TGTGCCAGCACAGGGGGCTTGACCTACAATGAGCAGTTCTTC	CASTGGLTYNEQFF
NA	TRBV19	TRBJ1-2	NA	TGTGCCAGTAGTGTAGTGGGAGTGATATCGGGCTACACCTTC	CASSVVGVISGYTF
few	TRBV28	TRBJ2-7	TRBD2	TGTGCCAGCAGTTTACGACTAGCGGGATACTACGAGCAGTACTTC	CASSLRLAGYYEQYF
few	TRBV7-2	TRBJ1-5	NA	TGTGCCAGCAGCTTAGAGTCCGACCAGCCCCAGCATTTT	CASSLESDQPQHF
NA	TRBV2	TRBJ2-7	NA	TGTGCCAGCAGTGACAGGGTCACAGGGGAGCAGTACTTC	CASSDRVTGEQYF
NA	TRBV13	TRBJ2-7	NA	TGTGCCAGCAGCCGAGGAAGGGGGGAATACGAGCAGTACTTC	CASSRGRGEYEQYF
NA	TRBV12-3/TRBV12-4	TRBJ2-6	NA	TGTGCCAGCAGTACCCGACGTGACTCTGGGGCCAACGTCCTGGCTTTC	CASSTRRDSGANVLAF
few	TRBV9	TRBJ2-3	NA	TGTGCCAGCAGCGCCTTACGGGTAGCAGATACGCAGTATTTT	CASSALRVADTQYF